In this sample, the clone carrying this T cell receptor beta chain turned up once. Its target is not known. The sample comes from a study of cytomegalovirus exposure and HLA in healthy donors. The PCR had 60 Vbeta and 13 Jbeta primers. The repertoire was sequenced with immunoSEQ multiplex PCR; TCRdb's copy has only in-frame clones and lacks some. The repertoire holds 150,000 or so clones, with 77% as singletons. Germline values: CDR1 MGHDK, CDR2 SYGVNS. Trimming at V came to 4 bases and at J to 2 bases, leaving 8 bases not matched to a gene. The CDR3 has 18 amino acids. Study results and limitations: It was assumed in the presence/absence analyses that sequencing depth was roughly uniform across donors.

The source is a female donor in good health and CMV-seronegative. The chain uses TRBV25-1 and TRBJ2-1, with 13 nucleotides matching TRBD2. Sequenced input: PBMCs. The CDR3: CASSGGLAGLGAYNEQFF. CDR3 nucleotide sequence: TGTGCCAGCAGTGGGGGACTAGCGGGGTTGGGGGCCTACAATGAGCAGTTCTTC. Looking up the rest from reference TRBV25-1 and TRBJ2-1 gives the full variable domain: EADIYQTPRYLVIGTGKKITLECSQTMGHDKMYWYQQDPGMELHLIHYSYGVNSTEKGDLSSESTVSRIRTEHFPLTLESARPSHTSQYLCASSGGLAGLGAYNEQFFGPGTRLTVL.